The next 30 T cell receptor beta chains were all read from a single sample in a study of cytomegalovirus exposure and HLA in healthy donors (dated by TCRdb to the late 2010s). Libraries were constructed by the immunoSEQ multiplex PCR assay. For the multiplex PCR, a mixture combining 60 forward primers for TCR Vbeta segments and 13 reverse primers for TCR Jbeta segments was used. TCRdb obtained this table from immuneACCESS and retained in-frame rearrangements with V and J assigned. These tables miss some clones; where compared with another copy, unresolved V genes account for less than half of the shortfall, and the remainder is unexplained. The sample's table covers approximately 100,000 clones. In total, the top ten clones hold 15% of the sample. Sequencing was performed on PBMCs. The receptor source for this set is a man aged 50 or older in good health and CMV-seropositive.

This sequence joins TRBV10-3 and TRBJ2-7, with D possibly being TRBD2 (5 bases). V dropped 9 bases and J dropped 6 bases, with 15 bases sitting between them. The CDR3 has 12 amino acids. CDR1 is ENHRY and CDR2 is SYGVKD in the germline V gene. This CDR3 reads CAITGSGSEQYF. CDR3 sequence (DNA): TGTGCCATTACCGGTTCGGGGTCCGAGCAGTACTTC.

The chain carries TRBV7-9 and TRBJ1-1; unclear D gene. This CDR3 comprises 17 residues. Germline values: CDR1 SEHNR, CDR2 FQNEAQ (reference sequence). With 1 base removed from V and 5 bases from J, the gap between germline ends came to 20 bases. CDR3 sequence reads: CASSLGRPVKNGTEAFF. CDR3 nucleotides: TGTGCCAGCAGCTTAGGGAGACCTGTTAAGAACGGAACTGAAGCTTTCTTT.

This chain links TRBV2 with TRBJ1-1; no definite D call. This CDR3 contains 14 residues. CDR1 and CDR2 (germline): SNHLY, FYNNEI. V lost 3 bases and J 1 base, leaving 9 bases between the germline ends. CDR3 protein: CASSEVTENTEAFF. In nucleotides, the CDR3 is TGTGCCAGCAGTGAGGTAACAGAGAACACTGAAGCTTTCTTT.

The chain carries TRBV28 and TRBJ2-1, with D possibly TRBD2 on 6 matching bases. V was cut by 3 bases and J by 10 bases, with 10 bases left in between. CDR1 is MDHEN, CDR2 SYDVKM, per germline. This CDR3 spans 12 amino acids. CDR3: CASSLGGKEQFF. CDR3 sequence (DNA): TGTGCCAGCAGTTTGGGGGGAAAGGAGCAGTTCTTC.

This chain connects TRBV5-1 to TRBJ2-3, with D possibly TRBD1 on 5 matching bases. Germline V CDR1 and CDR2: SGHRS, YFSETQ. CDR3 length equals 15 residues. The V and J ends lost 1 base and 1 base respectively, with 10 bases between them. The CDR3 is CASSLSGRGTDTQYF. CDR3 in DNA: TGCGCCAGCAGCTTGTCGGGCAGGGGCACAGATACGCAGTATTTT.

This chain joins TRBV11-2 and TRBJ2-5; a possible D gene is TRBD2 (6 bases). CDR1 and CDR2 (germline): SGHAT, FQNNGV. V was pared by 5 bases and J by 2 bases, with 9 bases between. There are 13 residues in the CDR3. CDR3 sequence: CASSRDFQETQYF. Here the CDR3 DNA reads TGTGCCAGCAGCCGGGACTTTCAAGAGACCCAGTACTTC.

This chain uses TRBV10-3 with TRBJ2-3; a weak D match, TRBD2 (5 bases). V dropped 4 bases and J dropped 5 bases, with 19 bases sitting between them. Germline assignment: CDR1 ENHRY and CDR2 SYGVKD. This CDR3 comprises 16 residues. The CDR3 spells CAISGHSQPGGDTQYF. In DNA, the CDR3 is TGTGCCATCAGTGGACACTCCCAACCCGGAGGAGATACGCAGTATTTT.

The rearrangement links TRBV13 to TRBJ1-5, with 9 bases fitting TRBD1. The germline V gene has CDR1 PRHDT and CDR2 FYEKMQ (reference sequence). There are 15 residues in the CDR3. Trimming removed 0 bases from V and 6 bases from J; junction bases left unmatched: 3. Written as DNA, the CDR3 is TGTGCCAGCAGCTTAGGGACAGGGGGGAGTCAGCCCCAGCATTTT. It codes for CASSLGTGGSQPQHF.

The chain couples TRBV28 to TRBJ1-1; D unresolved. This CDR3 is 11 amino acids long. V was pared by 6 bases and J by 6 bases, with 8 bases between. Germline V gene data show CDR1 as MDHEN and CDR2 as SYDVKM. CDR3 sequence: CASRWASEAFF. CDR3 nucleotides: TGTGCCAGCAGGTGGGCCTCTGAAGCTTTCTTT. Using reference TRBV28 and TRBJ1-1 for the parts outside the CDR3, the full variable domain is DVKVTQSSRYLVKRTGEKVFLECVQDMDHENMFWYRQDPGLGLRLIYFSYDVKMKEKGDIPEGYSVSREKKERFSLILESASTNQTSMYLCASRWASEAFFGQGTRLTVV.

The chain combines TRBV2 with TRBJ1-1, with 7 bases lining up with TRBD1. The V and J ends lost 10 bases and 3 bases, in that order; junction bases with no gene match: 5. Germline V gene sequence: CDR1 SNHLY, CDR2 FYNNEI. CDR3 length: 12 residues. For the CDR3, the DNA is TGTGCCAACCGACAGGGTGACACTGAAGCTTTCTTT. Its translation: CANRQGDTEAFF.

The genes are TRBV4-2 and TRBJ2-5; maybe TRBD2 (6 bases). This CDR3 spans 16 amino acids. Trimming left V 3 bases short and J 2 bases short, with 16 bases between. In germline, CDR1 is LGHNA, CDR2 YNFKEQ. The CDR3: CASSQALSGGQETQYF. The CDR3 DNA reads TGTGCCAGCAGCCAGGCCCTTAGCGGAGGACAAGAGACCCAGTACTTC.

The chain is built from TRBV2 and TRBJ1-2, with TRBD1 matching 8 bases. Germline values: CDR1 SNHLY, CDR2 FYNNEI. CDR3 size: 16 residues. V dropped 7 bases and J dropped 3; count of bases not matched to a gene: 13. Written as DNA, the CDR3 is TGTGCCAGCATCGGGACAGGTGCTAGTTTCGACTATGGCTACACCTTC. Translated, it gives CASIGTGASFDYGYTF. The whole variable domain, filled in from reference TRBV2 and TRBJ1-2, reads EPEVTQTPSHQVTQMGQEVILRCVPISNHLYFYWYRQILGQKVEFLVSFYNNEISEKSEIFDDQFSVERPDGSNFTLKIRSTKLEDSAMYFCASIGTGASFDYGYTFGSGTRLTVV.

The chain carries TRBV4-3 and TRBJ1-3, with D perhaps TRBD1 (5 bases). Germline assignment: CDR1 LGHNA and CDR2 YSLEER. Trimming shortened V by 0 bases and J by 3 bases, and 9 bases separated the two germline ends. CDR3 size: 15 residues. CDR3 DNA: TGCGCCAGCAGCCAAGACCCGCAGGGTGGAAACACCATATATTTT. The encoded protein is CASSQDPQGGNTIYF.

The gene calls are TRBV7-2 and TRBJ2-1, with 8 nucleotides matching TRBD2. Unmatched junction bases numbered 9, after V lost 5 bases and J lost 6 bases. Germline-derived CDR1 and CDR2 are SGHTA and FQGNSA. The CDR3 has 15 residues. The CDR3 loop reads CASSPPGGPGNEQFF. The CDR3 nucleotides are TGTGCCAGCAGCCCCCCGGGAGGGCCTGGCAATGAGCAGTTCTTC.

CDR3 sequence reads: CASSQRDRLGGYTF. The CDR3, as DNA: TGCGCCAGCAGCCAACGGGACAGGCTAGGCGGCTACACCTTC. The chain uses TRBV4-1 and TRBJ1-2, with 8 positions matching TRBD1. V was clipped by 2 bases and J by 8 bases; unmatched bases: 7. The CDR3 loop spans 14 amino acids. The germline V gene has CDR1 MGHRA and CDR2 YSYEKL.

The V and J genes are TRBV19 and TRBJ2-2; tentatively, D is TRBD1 (5 bases). V was shortened by 5 bases and J by 5 bases, with 9 bases between the two germline ends. The CDR3 is 13 amino acids. CDR1 and CDR2 (germline): LNHDA, SQIVND (reference sequence). The CDR3 DNA reads TGTGCCAGTAGTGAGCAGGGAACCGGGGAGCTGTTTTTT. This encodes CASSEQGTGELFF.

This chain uses TRBV30 with TRBJ2-3, with D perhaps matching TRBD2 (5 bases). Germline-derived CDR1 and CDR2 are GTSNPN and SVGIG (reference sequence). The CDR3 is 10 residues long. Trimming took off 4 bases at V and 14 bases at J, with 13 bases between the two ends. The DNA of the CDR3 is TGTGCCTGGATGAGGCGGACTGCGTATTTT. Amino acids: CAWMRRTAYF.

The chain carries TRBV4-2 and TRBJ2-7, with a tentative D call TRBD2 (5 bases). The V and J ends lost 1 base and 3 bases respectively, with 22 bases between them. This CDR3 contains 18 residues. CDR1 and CDR2 (germline): LGHNA, YNFKEQ. This chain's CDR3 is CASSQVSFGSGANYEQYF. CDR3 nucleotide sequence: TGTGCCAGCAGCCAAGTCTCTTTTGGGAGCGGCGCAAACTACGAGCAGTACTTC.

The chain uses TRBV28 and TRBJ1-3; 7 positions agree with TRBD1. The V gene end was trimmed by 6 bases and the J gene end by 1 base; junction bases not matched to a gene: 9. Germline CDR1 MDHEN, CDR2 SYDVKM. The CDR3 runs 16 residues. The CDR3 reads CASRLTGRSSGNTIYF. The CDR3 DNA follows: TGTGCCAGCAGGTTGACAGGGCGCTCTTCTGGAAACACCATATATTTT.

The rearrangement joins TRBV7-8 to TRBJ2-1; D perhaps matches TRBD1 (5 bases). Deletions cut 2 bases from V and 4 bases from J, with 12 bases between. The CDR3 is made up of 15 amino acids. In germline, CDR1 is SGHVS, CDR2 FQNEAQ. CDR3 bases: TGTGCCAGCAGCTTATTTGTGGGGCCTTACAATGAGCAGTTCTTC. It yields the protein CASSLFVGPYNEQFF.

The gene calls are TRBV2 and TRBJ2-2, with D uncertain. The CDR3 runs 16 residues. V was pared by 4 bases and J by 4 bases, with 16 bases between. Germline lookup yields CDR1 SNHLY and CDR2 FYNNEI. The DNA for the CDR3 is TGTGCCAGCAGTGTGAACCGCGTGCCGGGCACCGGGGAGCTGTTTTTT. This encodes CASSVNRVPGTGELFF.

V is TRBV29-1 and J is TRBJ2-6, with D unresolved. Trimming left V 6 bases short and J 2 bases short, with 11 bases between. Germline values: CDR1 SQVTM, CDR2 ANQGSEA. The length of the CDR3 is 14 residues. CDR3 in amino acids: CSVGWSAGANVLTF. Written as DNA, the CDR3 is TGCAGCGTAGGATGGAGTGCTGGGGCCAACGTCCTGACTTTC.

V and J are TRBV18 and TRBJ2-5, with 11 bases aligning to TRBD2. CDR1 and CDR2 from the germline V gene are KGHSH and LQKENI. V gave up 4 bases and J gave up 1 base; unmatched junction bases: 5. The CDR3 is made up of 16 amino acids. The CDR3 sequence is CASSQGLAERQETQYF. The CDR3 DNA sequence: TGTGCCAGCTCACAGGGACTAGCGGAGCGCCAAGAGACCCAGTACTTC.

The chain joins TRBV27 to TRBJ2-2; 7 bases agree with TRBD1. Germline CDR1 and CDR2: MNHEY and SMNVEV (reference sequence). The CDR3 has 17 amino acids. The V gene end was trimmed by 9 bases and the J gene end by 3 bases; junction bases not matched to a gene: 16. The CDR3 sequence: CARKLGTAPLDTGELFF. The CDR3 DNA sequence: TGTGCCAGAAAGCTGGGGACAGCCCCCCTAGACACCGGGGAGCTGTTTTTT.

This sequence joins TRBV5-8 and TRBJ1-1; D is possibly TRBD1 (6 bases). This CDR3 spans 14 amino acids. The germline gives CDR1 SGHTS, CDR2 YDEGEE. V was cut by 0 bases and J by 5 bases, with 11 bases left in between. The CDR3 region is CASSLVGQNTEAFF. The DNA for the CDR3 is TGTGCCAGCAGCTTGGTCGGACAGAATACTGAAGCTTTCTTT. Together with reference TRBV5-8 and TRBJ1-1, the CDR3 gives the full variable domain: EAGVTQSPTHLIKTRGQQATLRCSPISGHTSVYWYQQALGLGLQFLLWYDEGEERNRGNFPPRFSGRQFPNYSSELNVNALELEDSALYLCASSLVGQNTEAFFGQGTRLTVV.

The genes are TRBV19 and TRBJ2-7, with 9 bases that match TRBD1. V lost 6 bases and J lost 4; bases outside the gene matches: 10. The germline CDR1 and CDR2 sequences are LNHDA and SQIVND (reference sequence). This CDR3 spans 15 amino acids. Written as DNA, the CDR3 is TGTGCCAGTAGATTTAGGAGGGACAGGGATTACGAGCAGTACTTC. Its protein is CASRFRRDRDYEQYF.

This rearrangement joins TRBV29-1 to TRBJ2-7, with 8 positions matching TRBD1. J was trimmed by 2 bases and V by 6 bases; bases with no gene match: 12. Germline V gene data show CDR1 as SQVTM and CDR2 as ANQGSEA. This CDR3 has 15 residues. CDR3 amino acids: CSVAPGQGRTYEQYF. CDR3 nucleotide sequence: TGCAGCGTCGCCCCCGGACAGGGAAGGACCTACGAGCAGTACTTC.

The chain combines TRBV7-9 with TRBJ1-4, with D perhaps TRBD1 (6 bases). The CDR3 length is 14 residues. Germline V gene data show CDR1 as SEHNR and CDR2 as FQNEAQ (reference sequence). The germline V and J ends were trimmed by 5 bases and 3 bases, with 10 bases remaining between them. Here the CDR3 DNA reads TGTGCCAGCAGCCACAGGGCTCCTAATGAAAAACTGTTTTTT. Protein sequence: CASSHRAPNEKLFF.

The gene calls are TRBV28 and TRBJ1-5, with unresolved D. The ends were cut back, 4 bases at V and 3 bases at J, with 10 bases in the middle. CDR1 and CDR2 (germline): MDHEN, SYDVKM. The CDR3 spans 14 residues. Written as DNA, the CDR3 is TGTGCCAGCAGTTATGCCGAGGCCAATCAGCCCCAGCATTTT. Its protein product is CASSYAEANQPQHF.

J is TRBJ2-3 and V is TRBV6-1; maybe TRBD2 (5 bases). CDR1 MNHNS and CDR2 SASEGT come from the germline V gene. V was pared by 4 bases and J by 4 bases, with 9 bases between. The CDR3 has 13 residues. Here the CDR3 DNA reads TGTGCCAGCAGTGTGGACTTTCCAGATACGCAGTATTTT. It encodes CASSVDFPDTQYF.